Listed below are T cell receptor beta chains from one sample, sequenced in a study of blood T cell repertoires in COVID-19. The method was immunoSEQ multiplex PCR; TCRdb's version includes in-frame clones alone and lacks a portion of them. In the table there are 70,000 to 80,000 clones, around nine tenths of which are singletons. The sequenced material came from peripheral blood. Source of these receptors: a human donor in a cohort sampled during active COVID-19. Each CDR3 is given with its conserved first and last residue. A D gene is named only where the DNA matches it firmly. Only part of the rows carry a size: once, few, many, or a class if the clone is expanded.

J gene: TRBJ1-2; D gene: .; V gene: TRBV25-1; CDR3 length: 16; clone size: .; CDR3 protein: CASSEGGGSYRYGYTF; CDR3 DNA: TGTGCCAGCAGTGAAGGGGGGGGGAGCTATCGCTATGGCTACACCTTC
J gene: TRBJ1-6; D gene: .; V gene: TRBV30; CDR3 length: 16; clone size: .; CDR3 protein: CGSGDRTLSYNSPLHF; CDR3 DNA: TGTGGGTCAGGAGACAGGACCCTTTCCTATAATTCACCCCTCCACTTT
J gene: TRBJ2-5; D gene: .; V gene: TRBV24-1; CDR3 length: 15; clone size: .; CDR3 protein: CATSATWDNGETQYF; CDR3 DNA: TGTGCCACCAGTGCGACCTGGGACAATGGGGAGACCCAGTACTTC
J gene: TRBJ1-5; D gene: .; V gene: TRBV4-2; CDR3 length: 16; clone size: .; CDR3 protein: CASTRYAENGNQPQHF; CDR3 DNA: TGTGCCAGCACCCGATACGCCGAGAATGGCAATCAGCCCCAGCATTTT
J gene: TRBJ1-2; D gene: .; V gene: TRBV9; CDR3 length: 17; clone size: once; CDR3 protein: CASSYSGVLDSPYGYTF; CDR3 DNA: TGTGCCAGCAGCTACAGCGGGGTCCTAGATAGTCCCTATGGCTACACCTTC
J gene: TRBJ2-2; D gene: .; V gene: TRBV18; CDR3 length: 16; clone size: .; CDR3 protein: CASSPLARGNTGELFF; CDR3 DNA: TGTGCCAGCTCACCACTTGCAAGGGGGAACACCGGGGAGCTGTTTTTT
J gene: TRBJ2-1; D gene: TRBD2; V gene: TRBV7-8; CDR3 length: 15; clone size: .; CDR3 protein: CASSLLAGSYNEQFF; CDR3 DNA: TGTGCCAGCAGCTTACTAGCGGGGTCCTACAATGAGCAGTTCTTC
J gene: TRBJ2-7; D gene: .; V gene: TRBV6-5; CDR3 length: 16; clone size: .; CDR3 protein: CASSSRLWGGPSEQYF; CDR3 DNA: TGTGCCAGCAGTTCACGGCTTTGGGGGGGCCCGTCCGAGCAGTACTTC
J gene: TRBJ2-5; D gene: .; V gene: TRBV6-2/TRBV6-3; CDR3 length: 16; clone size: .; CDR3 protein: CASSQPGVGIGETQYF; CDR3 DNA: TGTGCCAGCAGCCAACCAGGGGTGGGGATCGGAGAGACCCAGTACTTC
J gene: TRBJ1-2; D gene: TRBD1; V gene: TRBV6-2/TRBV6-3; CDR3 length: 13; clone size: once; CDR3 protein: CASSNRGYYGYTF; CDR3 DNA: TGTGCCAGCAGTAACAGGGGGTACTATGGCTACACCTTC
J gene: TRBJ2-1; D gene: .; V gene: TRBV19; CDR3 length: 15; clone size: .; CDR3 protein: CASRVRTEAVNEQFF; CDR3 DNA: TGTGCCAGTAGGGTTAGGACGGAGGCTGTGAATGAGCAGTTCTTC
J gene: TRBJ1-6; D gene: .; V gene: TRBV2; CDR3 length: 14; clone size: once; CDR3 protein: CASSEQGSNSPLHF; CDR3 DNA: TGTGCCAGCAGTGAGCAGGGGAGTAATTCACCCCTCCACTTT
J gene: TRBJ2-1; D gene: .; V gene: TRBV9; CDR3 length: 15; clone size: .; CDR3 protein: CASSVGSVTYNEQFF; CDR3 DNA: TGTGCCAGCAGCGTAGGCAGTGTTACCTACAATGAGCAGTTCTTC
J gene: TRBJ2-3; D gene: TRBD2; V gene: TRBV15; CDR3 length: 17; clone size: .; CDR3 protein: CATSRDRGSGKGDTQYF; CDR3 DNA: TGTGCCACCAGCAGAGATCGTGGTAGCGGGAAGGGAGATACGCAGTATTTT
J gene: TRBJ2-1; D gene: .; V gene: TRBV19; CDR3 length: 14; clone size: .; CDR3 protein: CASSIQDYYNEQFF; CDR3 DNA: TGTGCCAGTAGCATCCAGGACTACTACAATGAGCAGTTCTTC
J gene: TRBJ2-3; D gene: .; V gene: TRBV7-2; CDR3 length: 16; clone size: .; CDR3 protein: CASSEQGGLVTDTQYF; CDR3 DNA: TGTGCCAGCAGCGAACAAGGGGGTTTGGTCACAGATACGCAGTATTTT